Detailed here is one T cell receptor (beta chain). The specificity of this receptor is unknown. No base quality information exists; no much larger clone differs at one position. V lost 1 base and J lost 0 bases; the stretch between them is 9 bases long. Taken from the germline V gene, the CDR1 and CDR2 loops are SGHRS and YFSETQ. From its cysteine to its phenylalanine, the CDR3 spans 15 amino acids. The entry retains the CDR3 DNA only, 45 bases that are in frame from base 1. TCRbeta CDR3 regions were amplified from genomic DNA using the immunoSEQ Assay, a bias-controlled multiplex PCR. In the original analysis: The number of nucleated cells in each sample was estimated from the amplification of reference gene primers within the assay. To quantify the absolute abundance of each unique TCRbeta CDR3 rearrangement, sequence reads were collapsed and filtered. Productive Simpson clonality was computed per sample as the square root of Simpson's diversity index over productive rearrangements. What TCRdb holds here is the immuneACCESS table cut down to in-frame rearrangements. Part of the clones is not present; checked against another copy, under half of the missing clones reflect an unresolved V gene, and the others are unexplained. The V and J calls and clone size are taken from that table; D and trimming were inferred from the DNA. The sample table holds roughly 150,000 clones, of which about four fifths were seen once. The ten biggest clones cover roughly 10% of the sample.

The record originates from a study of blood T cell repertoires in COVID-19 (dated by TCRdb to 2018 to 2020). About the investigation overall: The collaborator samples originated in the United States, Italy and Spain and spanned the acute and convalescent phases of COVID-19. The prospective study material was composed of cDNA or gDNA derived from T cells, B-cell-depleted T cells, or PBMCs. Deeply sampled blood TCRbeta repertoires from subjects exposed to, actively infected with, or recovered from COVID-19 were included in the dataset. The repertoires were released in a freely available public database intended as a resource for research on the immune response to SARS-CoV-2. Samples came from the ongoing ImmuneRACE study (first 160 participants) plus 1,254 subjects from 6 global collaborators. The sample metadata nearly always contained a de-identified subject ID, COVID-19 status, age in years and sex. Where available, HLA class I and class II types were obtained from metadata supplied by the sample provider rather than from assay-based typing. Overall study outcomes, separate from this receptor: The quantity of clinical and demographic metadata differed by source and by participant and was supplied without curation.

Each collaborating institution followed its own protocols to collect whole blood in K2EDTA tubes. Collaborator samples were shipped for TCRbeta analysis as frozen whole blood, isolated PBMCs, or DNA extracted from either sample type. This TCR came from a woman aged 80 or over with active or convalescent COVID-19. The V and J segments used are TRBV5-1 and TRBJ2-3; TRBD1 could be the D gene, as 6 bases match. Source material: peripheral blood. CDR3 region: CASSLWGPSTDTQYF. The nucleotides read TGCGCCAGCAGCTTGTGGGGGCCTAGCACAGATACGCAGTATTTT.